This T cell receptor beta chain was recorded in a study of cytomegalovirus exposure and HLA in healthy donors. General study findings and limits: A later look showed TCR association rates differing by HLA locus, highest for DRB1 and lowest for HLA-C. Using the classifier, cytomegalovirus status was reportedly diagnosed with high specificity and sensitivity. Highly shared variants forming one cluster were likely a sequencing artifact. On later analysis, the bulk of CMV-associated TCR beta chains appeared to be HLA-restricted.

PCR was performed using 60 Vbeta and 13 Jbeta primers. The table came from immunoSEQ multiplex PCR; TCRdb's copy has only in-frame clones and leaves some out. The table shows some 110,000 clones, with 78% occurring only once. Details on this clone: As yet, its antigen is unknown. Within the sample, other DNA sequences also encode this same CDR3.

CDR1 is SGHNT and CDR2 is YYREEE in the germline V gene (reference sequence). The CDR3 extends over 13 amino acids. V lost 0 bases and J 2 bases, leaving 5 bases between the germline ends. The sample was PBMCs. The source of this sequence is a woman aged 40 to 55 in good health and CMV-seronegative. The chain couples TRBV5-4 to TRBJ1-1; D gene ambiguous. DNA of the CDR3: TGTGCCAGCAGCTTGGCAGGAAACACTGAAGCTTTCTTT. Residues: CASSLAGNTEAFF.